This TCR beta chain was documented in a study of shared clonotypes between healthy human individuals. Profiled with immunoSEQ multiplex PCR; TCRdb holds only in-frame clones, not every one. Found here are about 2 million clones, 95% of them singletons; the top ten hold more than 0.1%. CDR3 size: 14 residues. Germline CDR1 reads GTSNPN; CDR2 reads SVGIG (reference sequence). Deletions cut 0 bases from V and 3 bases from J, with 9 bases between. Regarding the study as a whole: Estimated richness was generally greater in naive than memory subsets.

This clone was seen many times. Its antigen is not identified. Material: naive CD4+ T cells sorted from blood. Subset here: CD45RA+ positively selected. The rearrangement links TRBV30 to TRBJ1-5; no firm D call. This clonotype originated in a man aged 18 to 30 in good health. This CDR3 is CAWSVSLINQPQHF. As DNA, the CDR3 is TGTGCCTGGAGTGTGTCACTGATCAATCAGCCCCAGCATTTT.